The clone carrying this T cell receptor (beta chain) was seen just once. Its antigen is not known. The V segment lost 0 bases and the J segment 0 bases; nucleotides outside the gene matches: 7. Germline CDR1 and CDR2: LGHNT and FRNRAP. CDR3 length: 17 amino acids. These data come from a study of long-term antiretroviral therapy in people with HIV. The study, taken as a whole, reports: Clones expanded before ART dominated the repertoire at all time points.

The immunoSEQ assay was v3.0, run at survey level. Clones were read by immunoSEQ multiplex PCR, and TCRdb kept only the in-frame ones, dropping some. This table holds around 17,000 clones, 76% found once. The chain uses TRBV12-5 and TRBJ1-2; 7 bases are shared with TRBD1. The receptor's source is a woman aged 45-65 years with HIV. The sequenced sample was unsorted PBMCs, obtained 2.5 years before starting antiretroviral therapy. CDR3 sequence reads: CASGLVTSRGANYGYTF. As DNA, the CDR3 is TGTGCTAGTGGTTTGGTAACCTCCAGGGGGGCTAACTATGGCTACACCTTC.